This T cell receptor (beta chain) emerged from a study of radiotherapy plus CTLA-4 blockade in lung cancer. Study observations and caveats: An expansion of tumor-derived TCR clones occurred in blood after radiotherapy plus ipilimumab.

The protocol was immunoSEQ multiplex PCR, while the TCRdb copy is restricted to in-frame clones and leaves out a portion. This table has 40,000 to 50,000 clones, roughly four fifths appearing once. This clone was recorded only once. Its antigen is still unknown. The CDR3 is made up of 14 amino acids. Germline-derived CDR1 and CDR2 are SGHTA and FQGNSA. With V trimmed by 5 bases and J by 7 bases, 7 bases remained unmatched. This chain joins TRBV7-2 and TRBJ1-2, with 10 nucleotides matching TRBD1. This receptor was taken from a human donor with non-small cell lung cancer who had a complete response to radiotherapy plus ipilimumab. The sample was peripheral blood, taken from a patient treated with radiotherapy plus ipilimumab. The CDR3 spells CASSTPGQGFGYTF. The CDR3 coding sequence is TGTGCCAGCAGCACACCGGGACAGGGGTTTGGCTACACCTTC.